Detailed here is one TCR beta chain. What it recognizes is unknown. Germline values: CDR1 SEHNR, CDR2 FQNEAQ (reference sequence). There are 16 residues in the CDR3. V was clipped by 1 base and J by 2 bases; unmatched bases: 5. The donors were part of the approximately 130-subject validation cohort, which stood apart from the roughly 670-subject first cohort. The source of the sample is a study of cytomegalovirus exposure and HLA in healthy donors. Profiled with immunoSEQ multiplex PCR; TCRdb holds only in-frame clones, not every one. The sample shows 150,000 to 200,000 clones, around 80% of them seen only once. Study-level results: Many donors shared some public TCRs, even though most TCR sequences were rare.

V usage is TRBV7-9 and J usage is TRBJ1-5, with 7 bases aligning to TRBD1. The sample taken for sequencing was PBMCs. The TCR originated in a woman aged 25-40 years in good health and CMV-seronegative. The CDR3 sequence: CASSLGDRFGNQPQHF. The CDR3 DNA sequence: TGTGCCAGCAGCTTAGGGGACAGATTTGGCAATCAGCCCCAGCATTTT.